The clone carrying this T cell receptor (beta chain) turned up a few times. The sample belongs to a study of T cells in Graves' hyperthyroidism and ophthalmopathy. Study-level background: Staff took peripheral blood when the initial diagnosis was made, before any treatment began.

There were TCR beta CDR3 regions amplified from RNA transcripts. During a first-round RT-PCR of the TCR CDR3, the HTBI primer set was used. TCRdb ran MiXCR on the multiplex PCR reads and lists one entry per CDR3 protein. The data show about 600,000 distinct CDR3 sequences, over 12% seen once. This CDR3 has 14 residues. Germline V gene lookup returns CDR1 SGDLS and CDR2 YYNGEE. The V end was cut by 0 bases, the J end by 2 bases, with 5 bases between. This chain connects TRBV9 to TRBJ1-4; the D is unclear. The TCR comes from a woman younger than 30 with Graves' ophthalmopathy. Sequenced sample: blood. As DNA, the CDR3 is TGTGCCAGCAGCGTAGGCGGCACTAATGAAAAACTGTTTTTT. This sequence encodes CASSVGGTNEKLFF.